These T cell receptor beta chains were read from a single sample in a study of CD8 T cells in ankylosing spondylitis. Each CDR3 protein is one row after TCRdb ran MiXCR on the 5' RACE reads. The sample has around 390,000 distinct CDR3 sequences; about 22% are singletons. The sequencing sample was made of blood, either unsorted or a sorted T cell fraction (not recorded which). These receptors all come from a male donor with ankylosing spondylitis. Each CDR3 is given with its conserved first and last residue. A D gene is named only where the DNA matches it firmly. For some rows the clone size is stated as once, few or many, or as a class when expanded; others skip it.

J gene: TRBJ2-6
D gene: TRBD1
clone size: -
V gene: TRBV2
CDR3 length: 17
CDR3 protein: CASRRDRPPSGANVLTF
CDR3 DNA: TGTGCCAGCAGGCGGGACAGGCCTCCCTCTGGGGCCAACGTCCTGACTTTC

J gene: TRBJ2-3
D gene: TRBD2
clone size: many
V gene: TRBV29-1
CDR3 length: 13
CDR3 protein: CSVEESGGNTQYF
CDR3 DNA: TGCAGCGTTGAAGAGTCGGGAGGGAATACGCAGTATTTT

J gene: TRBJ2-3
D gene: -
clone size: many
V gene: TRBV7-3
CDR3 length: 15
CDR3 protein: CASSSTGPPTDTQYF
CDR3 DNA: TGTGCCAGCAGCTCCACTGGACCCCCCACAGATACGCAGTATTTT

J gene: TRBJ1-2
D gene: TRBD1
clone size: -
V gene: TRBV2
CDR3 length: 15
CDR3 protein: CASSVRFGTGDGYTF
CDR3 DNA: TGTGCCAGCAGTGTTCGGTTTGGGACAGGGGATGGCTACACCTTC

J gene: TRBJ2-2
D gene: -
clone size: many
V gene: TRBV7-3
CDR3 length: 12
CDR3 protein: CASSLGTGELFF
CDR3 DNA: TGCGCCAGCAGCTTGGGAACCGGGGAGCTGTTTTTT

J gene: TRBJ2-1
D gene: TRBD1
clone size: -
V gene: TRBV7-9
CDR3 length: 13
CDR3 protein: CASSTDRANEQFF
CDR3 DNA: TGTGCCAGCAGCACGGACAGGGCCAATGAGCAGTTCTTC

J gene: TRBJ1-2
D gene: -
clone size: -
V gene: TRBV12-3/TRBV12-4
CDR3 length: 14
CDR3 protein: CASRGGVFNYGYTF
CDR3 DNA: TGTGCCAGCAGGGGGGGAGTATTTAACTATGGCTACACCTTC

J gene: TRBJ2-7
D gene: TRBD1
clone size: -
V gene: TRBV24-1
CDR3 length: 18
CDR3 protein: CATSDAAGGTGEGYEQYF
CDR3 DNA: TGTGCCACCAGTGATGCGGCCGGGGGGACAGGGGAAGGATACGAGCAGTACTTC

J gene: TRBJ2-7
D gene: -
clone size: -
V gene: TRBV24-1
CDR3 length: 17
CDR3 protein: CATSDLKYRGLPYEQYF
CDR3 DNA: TGTGCCACCAGTGATTTGAAGTACAGGGGACTTCCCTACGAGCAGTACTTC

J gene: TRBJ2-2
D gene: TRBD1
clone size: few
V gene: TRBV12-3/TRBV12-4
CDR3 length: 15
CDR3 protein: CASRRGQVNTGELFF
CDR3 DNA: TGTGCCAGCAGACGGGGACAGGTGAACACCGGGGAGCTGTTTTTT

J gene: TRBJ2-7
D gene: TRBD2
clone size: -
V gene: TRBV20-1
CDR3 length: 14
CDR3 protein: CSATDLADYYEQYF
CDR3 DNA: TGCAGTGCTACTGATCTAGCGGACTACTACGAGCAGTACTTC

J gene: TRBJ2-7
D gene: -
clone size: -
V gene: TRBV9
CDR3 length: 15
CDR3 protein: CASTQGAGSSYEQYF
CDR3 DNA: TGTGCCAGCACGCAAGGGGCAGGGAGCTCCTACGAGCAGTACTTC

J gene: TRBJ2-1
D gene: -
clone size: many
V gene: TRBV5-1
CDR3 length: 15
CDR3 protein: CASRNGGAPYNEQFF
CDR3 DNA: TGCGCCAGCAGAAACGGGGGAGCTCCTTACAATGAGCAGTTCTTC

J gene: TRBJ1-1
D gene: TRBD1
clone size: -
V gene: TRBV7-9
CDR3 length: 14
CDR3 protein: CASSSDRVSTEAFF
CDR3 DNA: TGTGCCAGCAGCTCCGACAGGGTATCTACTGAAGCTTTCTTT

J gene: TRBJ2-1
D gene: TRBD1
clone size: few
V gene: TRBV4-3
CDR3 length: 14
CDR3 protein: CASSRTGGSNEQFF
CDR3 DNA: TGCGCCAGCAGCCGTACAGGGGGCTCGAATGAGCAGTTCTTC

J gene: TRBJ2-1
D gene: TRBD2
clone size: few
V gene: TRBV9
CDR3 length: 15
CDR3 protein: CASSVGTSPYNEQFF
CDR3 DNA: TGTGCCAGCAGCGTAGGGACTAGCCCCTACAATGAGCAGTTCTTC

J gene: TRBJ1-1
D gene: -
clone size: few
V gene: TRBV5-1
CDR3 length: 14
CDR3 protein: CASRTGEIDLEAFF
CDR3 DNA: TGCGCCAGCAGAACGGGGGAAATTGATCTGGAAGCTTTCTTT

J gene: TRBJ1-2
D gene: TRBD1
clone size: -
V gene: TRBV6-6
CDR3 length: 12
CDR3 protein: CASTTGADGYTF
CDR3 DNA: TGTGCCAGCACAACAGGGGCGGATGGCTACACCTTC

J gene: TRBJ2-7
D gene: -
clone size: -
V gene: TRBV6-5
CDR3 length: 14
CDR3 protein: CASSYYRQDYEQYF
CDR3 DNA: TGTGCCAGCAGTTACTACAGACAGGACTACGAGCAGTACTTC

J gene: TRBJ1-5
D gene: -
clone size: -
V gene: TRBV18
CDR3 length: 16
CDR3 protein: CASSEEQGGSNQPQHF
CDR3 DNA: TGTGCCAGCTCCGAGGAACAAGGGGGAAGCAATCAGCCCCAGCATTTT

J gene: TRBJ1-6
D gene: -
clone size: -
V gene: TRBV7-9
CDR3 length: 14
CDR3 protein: CASSYQGSGSPLHF
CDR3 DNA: TGTGCCAGCAGCTACCAGGGCAGTGGTTCACCCCTCCACTTT

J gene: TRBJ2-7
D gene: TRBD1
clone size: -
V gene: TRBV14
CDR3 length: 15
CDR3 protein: CASSRSRGQSYEQYF
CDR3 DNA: TGTGCCAGCAGCCGTTCGAGGGGGCAATCCTACGAGCAGTACTTC

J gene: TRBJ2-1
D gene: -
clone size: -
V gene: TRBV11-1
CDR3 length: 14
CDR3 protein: CASSLLRASNEQFF
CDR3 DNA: TGTGCCAGCAGCTTATTGCGGGCGAGTAATGAGCAGTTCTTC

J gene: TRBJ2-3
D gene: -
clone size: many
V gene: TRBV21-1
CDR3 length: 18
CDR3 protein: CASSKALTGTENTDTQYF
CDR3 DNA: TGTGCCAGCAGCAAAGCTTTAACCGGGACAGAGAACACAGATACGCAGTATTTT

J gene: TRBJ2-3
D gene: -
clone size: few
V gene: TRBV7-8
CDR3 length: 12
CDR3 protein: CASSQGPDTQYF
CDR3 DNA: TGTGCCAGCAGTCAGGGGCCAGATACGCAGTATTTT

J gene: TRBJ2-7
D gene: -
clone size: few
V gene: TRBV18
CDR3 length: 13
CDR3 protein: CASRQVGQGEQYF
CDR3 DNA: TGTGCCAGCCGTCAGGTTGGGCAGGGGGAGCAGTACTTC

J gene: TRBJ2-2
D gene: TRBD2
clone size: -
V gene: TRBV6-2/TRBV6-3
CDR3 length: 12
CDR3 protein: CASSLVAGVLFF
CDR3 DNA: TGTGCCAGCAGTTTGGTCGCGGGAGTGCTGTTTTTT

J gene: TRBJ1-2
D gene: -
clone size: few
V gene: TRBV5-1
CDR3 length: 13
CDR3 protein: CASSLAGAGGYTF
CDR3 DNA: TGCGCCAGCAGCTTGGCGGGGGCCGGTGGCTACACCTTC

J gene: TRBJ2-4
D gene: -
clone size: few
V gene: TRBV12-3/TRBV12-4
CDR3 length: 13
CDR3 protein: CASREQPENIQYF
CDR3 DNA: TGTGCCAGCAGGGAACAGCCGGAAAACATTCAGTACTTC

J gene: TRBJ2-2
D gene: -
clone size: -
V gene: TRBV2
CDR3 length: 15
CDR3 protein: CASSSQTLNTGELFF
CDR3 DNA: TGTGCCAGCTCAAGTCAGACCCTGAACACCGGGGAGCTGTTTTTT

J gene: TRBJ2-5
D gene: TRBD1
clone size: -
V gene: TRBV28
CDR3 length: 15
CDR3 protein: CASSRDRGRGETQYF
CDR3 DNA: TGTGCCAGCAGTCGAGACAGGGGGCGCGGGGAGACCCAGTACTTC

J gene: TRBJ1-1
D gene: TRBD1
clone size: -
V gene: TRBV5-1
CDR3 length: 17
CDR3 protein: CASSLRQGSGSNTEAFF
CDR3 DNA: TGCGCCAGCAGCCTCCGACAGGGTTCGGGTTCGAACACTGAAGCTTTCTTT

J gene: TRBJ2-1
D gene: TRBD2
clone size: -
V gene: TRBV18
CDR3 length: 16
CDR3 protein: CASSPASGTLTVRQFF
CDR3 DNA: TGTGCCAGCTCACCGGCTAGCGGGACCCTTACGGTACGGCAGTTCTTC

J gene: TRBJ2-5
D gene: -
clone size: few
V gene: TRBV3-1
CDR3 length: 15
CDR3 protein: CASSQDVGYQETQYF
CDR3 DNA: TGTGCCAGCAGCCAAGATGTCGGGTACCAAGAGACCCAGTACTTC

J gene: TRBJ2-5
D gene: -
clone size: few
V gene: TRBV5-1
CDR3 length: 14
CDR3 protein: CASAGQWIQETQYF
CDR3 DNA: TGCGCCAGCGCGGGACAGTGGATTCAAGAGACCCAGTACTTC

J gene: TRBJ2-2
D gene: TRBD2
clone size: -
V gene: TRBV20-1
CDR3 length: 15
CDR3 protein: CSAGNRLAGEGELFF
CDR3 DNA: TGCAGTGCTGGGAATCGACTAGCGGGAGAAGGGGAGCTGTTTTTT

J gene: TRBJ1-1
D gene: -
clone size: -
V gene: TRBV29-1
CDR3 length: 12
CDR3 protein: CSALLGAAEAFF
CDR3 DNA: TGCAGCGCTCTCCTCGGGGCGGCTGAAGCTTTCTTT

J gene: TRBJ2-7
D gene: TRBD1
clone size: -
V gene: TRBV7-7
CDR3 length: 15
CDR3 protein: CASSLGQGGSYEQYF
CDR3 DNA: TGTGCCAGCAGCTTAGGACAGGGGGGCTCCTACGAGCAGTACTTC

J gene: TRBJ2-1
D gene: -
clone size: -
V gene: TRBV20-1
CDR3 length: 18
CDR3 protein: CSARMVQGNRSSYNEQFF
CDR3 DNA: TGCAGTGCTAGAATGGTACAGGGTAACAGGAGCTCCTACAATGAGCAGTTCTTC

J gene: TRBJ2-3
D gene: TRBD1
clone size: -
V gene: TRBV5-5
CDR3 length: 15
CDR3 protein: CASRGQGPSTDTQYF
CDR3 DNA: TGTGCCAGCAGAGGACAGGGCCCTAGCACAGATACGCAGTATTTT

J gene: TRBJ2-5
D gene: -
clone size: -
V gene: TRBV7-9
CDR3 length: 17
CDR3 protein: CASSPGSGAGNQETQYF
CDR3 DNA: TGTGCCAGCAGCCCTGGATCAGGAGCGGGTAACCAAGAGACCCAGTACTTC

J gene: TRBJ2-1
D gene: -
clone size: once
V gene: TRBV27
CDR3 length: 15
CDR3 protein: CASSSRESSYNEQFF
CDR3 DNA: TGTGCCAGCAGTTCTCGTGAAAGCTCCTACAATGAGCAGTTCTTC

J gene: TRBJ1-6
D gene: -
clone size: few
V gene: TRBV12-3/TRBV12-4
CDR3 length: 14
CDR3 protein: CASSLTGENSPLHF
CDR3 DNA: TGTGCCAGCAGTTTAACGGGGGAGAATTCACCCCTCCACTTT

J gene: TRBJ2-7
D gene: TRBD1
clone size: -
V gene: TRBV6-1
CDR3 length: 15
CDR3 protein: CASSTWDREFGEQYF
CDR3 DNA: TGTGCCAGCAGTACATGGGACAGGGAGTTTGGCGAGCAGTACTTC

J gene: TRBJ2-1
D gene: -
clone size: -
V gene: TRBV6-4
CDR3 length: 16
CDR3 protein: CASSAGGGRAVSEQFF
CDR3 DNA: TGTGCCAGCAGTGCAGGGGGCGGGAGGGCCGTAAGTGAGCAGTTCTTC

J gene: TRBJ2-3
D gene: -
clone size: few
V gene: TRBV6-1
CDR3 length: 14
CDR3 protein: CASSEAVLTGTQYF
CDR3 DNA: TGTGCCAGCAGTGAAGCGGTCCTAACTGGGACGCAGTATTTT

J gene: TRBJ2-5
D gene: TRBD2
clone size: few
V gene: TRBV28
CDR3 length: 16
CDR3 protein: CASSGLAGTHQETQYF
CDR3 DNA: TGTGCCAGCAGCGGACTAGCGGGGACCCACCAAGAGACCCAGTACTTC

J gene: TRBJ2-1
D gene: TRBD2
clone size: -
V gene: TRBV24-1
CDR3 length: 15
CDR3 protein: CATSGLAGAYNEQFF
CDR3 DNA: TGTGCCACCAGTGGTCTAGCGGGAGCCTACAATGAGCAGTTCTTC

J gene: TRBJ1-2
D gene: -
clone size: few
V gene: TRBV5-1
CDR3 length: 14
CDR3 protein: CASSPPFEARGYTF
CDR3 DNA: TGCGCCAGCAGCCCCCCATTTGAGGCGCGTGGCTACACCTTC

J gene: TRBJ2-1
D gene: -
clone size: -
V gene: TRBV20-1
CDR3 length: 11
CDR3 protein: CSAEAVHEQFF
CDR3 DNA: TGCAGTGCTGAGGCGGTCCATGAGCAGTTCTTC

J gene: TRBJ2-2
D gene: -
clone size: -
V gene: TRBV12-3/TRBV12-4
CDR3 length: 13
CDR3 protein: CASSLLSAGELFF
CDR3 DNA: TGTGCCAGCAGTTTGTTGTCGGCCGGGGAGCTGTTTTTT

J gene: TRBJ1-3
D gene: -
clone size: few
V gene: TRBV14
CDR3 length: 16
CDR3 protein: CASSQTGGASGNTIYF
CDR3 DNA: TGTGCCAGCAGCCAGACCGGGGGAGCCTCTGGAAACACCATATATTTT

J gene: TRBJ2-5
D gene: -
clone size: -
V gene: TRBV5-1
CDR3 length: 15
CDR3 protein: CASSRWEPNQETQYF
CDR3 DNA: TGCGCCAGCAGCCGCTGGGAGCCGAACCAAGAGACCCAGTACTTC

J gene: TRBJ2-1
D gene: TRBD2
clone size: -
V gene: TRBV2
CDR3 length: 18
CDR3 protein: CASSEALRASGRANEQFF
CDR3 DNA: TGTGCCAGCAGTGAAGCGCTTCGGGCTAGCGGGAGGGCTAATGAGCAGTTCTTC

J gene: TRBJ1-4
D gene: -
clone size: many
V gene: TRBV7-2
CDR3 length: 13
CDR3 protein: CASSLVYREKLFF
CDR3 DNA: TGTGCCAGCAGCTTAGTGTATAGGGAAAAACTGTTTTTT

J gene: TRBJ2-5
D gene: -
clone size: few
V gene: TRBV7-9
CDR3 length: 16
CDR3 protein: CASSLHSIAGQETQYF
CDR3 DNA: TGTGCCAGCAGCTTACATTCGATTGCAGGCCAAGAGACCCAGTACTTC

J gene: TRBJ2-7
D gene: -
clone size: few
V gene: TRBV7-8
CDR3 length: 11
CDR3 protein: CASSLSAEQYF
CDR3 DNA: TGTGCCAGCAGCTTATCAGCCGAGCAGTACTTC

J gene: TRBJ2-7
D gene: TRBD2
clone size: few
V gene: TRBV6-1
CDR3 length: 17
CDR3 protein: CASSDQGLAGGIYEQYF
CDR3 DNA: TGTGCCAGCAGTGATCAAGGACTAGCGGGAGGTATCTACGAGCAGTACTTC

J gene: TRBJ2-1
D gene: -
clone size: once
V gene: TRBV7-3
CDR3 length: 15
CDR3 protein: CASSDLAANYNGQFF
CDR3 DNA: TGTGCCAGCAGCGACCTAGCTGCCAACTACAATGGGCAGTTCTTC

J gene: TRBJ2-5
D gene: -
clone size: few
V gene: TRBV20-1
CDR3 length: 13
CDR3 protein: CSASPGLQETQYF
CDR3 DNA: TGCAGTGCTAGCCCGGGACTCCAAGAGACCCAGTACTTC